A selection of T cell receptor beta chains follows, all from one sample in a study of blood T cell repertoires in COVID-19. Profiled with immunoSEQ multiplex PCR; TCRdb holds only in-frame clones, not every one. The table has 250,000 or so clones, around 90% seen once. The sequencing input was peripheral blood. The receptor source for this set is an elderly man with acute or convalescent COVID-19. The CDR3 runs from the conserved cysteine through the conserved F or W. D genes are given only for firm matches. Not every row has a clone size; where given, it reads once, few, many or a size class.

D,J,V,size,CDR3,DNA
TRBD2,TRBJ2-5,TRBV3-1/TRBV3-2,-,CASSQWRGGGQETQYF,TGTGCCAGCAGCCAGTGGCGGGGCGGGGGCCAAGAGACCCAGTACTTC
-,TRBJ2-7,TRBV4-3,once,CASSQEFGQGYEQYF,TGCGCCAGCAGCCAAGAGTTCGGGCAGGGTTACGAGCAGTACTTC
-,TRBJ1-6,TRBV25-1,-,CASSSAGVFNSPLHF,TGTGCCAGCAGTTCCGCGGGGGTCTTTAATTCACCCCTCCACTTT
TRBD1,TRBJ1-5,TRBV6-5,-,CASSSGTDSNQPQHF,TGTGCCAGCAGTTCCGGGACAGATAGCAATCAGCCCCAGCATTTT
TRBD1,TRBJ1-2,TRBV18,once,CASSPNRGLGYTF,TGTGCCAGCTCACCAAACAGGGGGCTTGGCTACACCTTC
-,TRBJ1-1,TRBV7-2,few,CASSLVPGNTEAFF,TGTGCCAGCAGCTTAGTGCCAGGGAACACTGAAGCTTTCTTT
-,TRBJ1-5,TRBV2,-,CASSDRSTVGQPQHF,TGTGCCAGCAGTGATAGGTCGACAGTAGGTCAGCCCCAGCATTTT
TRBD1,TRBJ1-1,TRBV18,-,CASSGTGSNTEAFF,TGTGCCAGCTCCGGGACAGGATCGAACACTGAAGCTTTCTTT
-,TRBJ1-4,TRBV6-6,-,CASSRNAGREKLFF,TGTGCCAGCAGTCGGAATGCAGGGAGGGAAAAACTGTTTTTT
-,TRBJ2-5,TRBV18,-,CASSSVEETQYF,TGTGCCAGCTCATCTGTCGAAGAGACCCAGTACTTC
-,TRBJ1-1,TRBV14,-,CASSQNRDTEAFF,TGTGCCAGCAGCCAGAACAGGGACACTGAAGCTTTCTTT
-,TRBJ1-2,TRBV9,-,CASSVVGGGAGYTF,TGTGCCAGCAGCGTAGTAGGCGGGGGCGCGGGCTACACCTTC
TRBD1,TRBJ2-2,TRBV6-5,-,CASRVSGGAELFF,TGTGCCAGCAGGGTGTCAGGGGGCGCGGAGCTGTTTTTT
TRBD2,TRBJ2-7,TRBV19,once,CASSMRLAGAYEQYF,TGTGCCAGTAGTATGAGGCTAGCGGGGGCCTACGAGCAGTACTTC
TRBD1,TRBJ2-7,TRBV24-1,-,CATSDGQGPFYEQYF,TGTGCCACCAGTGACGGACAGGGGCCCTTCTACGAGCAGTACTTC
-,TRBJ2-5,TRBV9,-,CASSGQGRVETQYF,TGTGCCAGCAGCGGGCAGGGGCGGGTTGAGACCCAGTACTTC
-,TRBJ1-6,TRBV5-1,-,CASSSPGNSPLHF,TGCGCCAGCAGTTCTCCAGGGAATTCACCCCTCCACTTT
TRBD2,TRBJ2-1,TRBV6-5,few,CASSSLYGGANEQFF,TGTGCCAGCAGTTCCTTATACGGGGGGGCCAATGAGCAGTTCTTC
-,TRBJ2-3,TRBV5-1,-,CASSLEYTGVTDTQYF,TGCGCCAGCAGCTTGGAATATACGGGGGTCACAGATACGCAGTATTTT
-,TRBJ2-4,TRBV2,-,CASSWGRARGGNIQYF,TGTGCCAGCAGTTGGGGGAGGGCCAGGGGAGGGAACATTCAGTACTTC
TRBD1,TRBJ1-4,TRBV5-1,-,CASSLTGAVEKLFF,TGCGCCAGCAGCTTGACAGGGGCGGTCGAAAAACTGTTTTTT
-,TRBJ1-2,TRBV7-9,-,CASSLDRGGPAGYTF,TGTGCCAGCAGCTTAGATAGGGGTGGACCGGCTGGCTACACCTTC
TRBD1,TRBJ1-1,TRBV6-2/TRBV6-3,few,CASSYFRDRVNTEAFF,TGTGCCAGCAGTTACTTTCGGGACAGGGTGAACACTGAAGCTTTCTTT
TRBD2,TRBJ2-7,TRBV7-6,few,CASSLEVRGASYEQYF,TGTGCCAGCAGCTTAGAGGTGCGGGGGGCCTCCTACGAGCAGTACTTC
-,TRBJ2-2,TRBV7-3,once,CASSSYTGELFF,TGTGCCAGCAGCTCCTACACCGGGGAGCTGTTTTTT
-,TRBJ1-1,TRBV6-5,-,CASTDGGLSEAFF,TGTGCCAGCACCGACGGGGGGTTATCTGAAGCTTTCTTT
-,TRBJ2-1,TRBV18,-,CASSPPSQGFDEQFF,TGTGCCAGCTCACCACCGTCTCAGGGCTTCGATGAGCAGTTCTTC
-,TRBJ2-1,TRBV4-3,-,CASSQGRGAYNEQFF,TGCGCCAGCAGCCAAGGCAGGGGGGCCTACAATGAGCAGTTCTTC
-,TRBJ2-5,TRBV6-5,-,CATRPGIQETQYF,TGTGCCACAAGGCCCGGGATTCAAGAGACCCAGTACTTC
-,TRBJ2-3,TRBV1,once,CTSSPGSFSTDTQYF,TGCACCAGCAGCCCTGGGAGCTTTAGCACAGATACGCAGTATTTT
-,TRBJ1-1,TRBV7-2,once,CASSIVGGGHTEAFF,TGTGCCAGCAGCATAGTGGGGGGGGGACACACTGAAGCTTTCTTT
-,TRBJ1-5,TRBV7-2,-,CASSLGSGGNQPQHF,TGTGCCAGCAGCTTAGGATCAGGTGGCAATCAGCCCCAGCATTTT
-,TRBJ2-4,TRBV3-1/TRBV3-2,-,CASSQAYSDNKNIQYF,TGTGCCAGCAGCCAAGCGTATTCGGACAACAAAAACATTCAGTACTTC
TRBD1,TRBJ1-1,TRBV7-9,-,CAGNRGGMNTEAFF,TGTGCCGGAAACAGGGGGGGCATGAACACTGAAGCTTTCTTT
-,TRBJ1-1,TRBV21-1,once,CASSLLDRGAEAFF,TGTGCCAGCAGCCTTTTGGACAGGGGAGCGGAAGCTTTCTTT
TRBD2,TRBJ2-3,TRBV29-1,-,CSVEGEGQGTDTQYF,TGCAGCGTTGAGGGGGAGGGCCAGGGCACAGATACGCAGTATTTT
-,TRBJ2-3,TRBV7-2,once,CASSLMQATDTQYF,TGTGCCAGCAGCTTAATGCAGGCCACAGATACGCAGTATTTT
-,TRBJ1-2,TRBV4-3,-,CASSQTGLSYTF,TGCGCCAGCAGCCAAACGGGGTTGAGCTACACCTTC
-,TRBJ2-2,TRBV5-6,-,CASSLQIEWANTGELFF,TGTGCCAGCAGCTTGCAGATTGAGTGGGCTAACACCGGGGAGCTGTTTTTT
TRBD2,TRBJ2-3,TRBV5-1,-,CASSLGSGGNTDTQYF,TGCGCCAGCAGCTTGGGGAGCGGGGGGAACACAGATACGCAGTATTTT
TRBD1,TRBJ2-5,TRBV18,-,CASSKGQGQETQYF,TGTGCCAGCTCAAAGGGACAGGGGCAAGAGACCCAGTACTTC
TRBD2,TRBJ2-1,TRBV29-1,-,CSVEDPQRGSSYNEQFF,TGCAGCGTTGAAGATCCCCAGCGGGGGAGCTCCTACAATGAGCAGTTCTTC
TRBD1,TRBJ1-4,TRBV27,-,CASSSGQANEKLFF,TGTGCCAGCAGTTCTGGACAGGCTAATGAAAAACTGTTTTTT
-,TRBJ1-1,TRBV29-1,-,CSVEVQIPPTEAFF,TGCAGCGTTGAAGTACAGATTCCCCCCACTGAAGCTTTCTTT
-,TRBJ1-1,TRBV14,-,CASSLRQGNTEAFF,TGTGCCAGCAGCCTGCGGCAGGGTAACACTGAAGCTTTCTTT